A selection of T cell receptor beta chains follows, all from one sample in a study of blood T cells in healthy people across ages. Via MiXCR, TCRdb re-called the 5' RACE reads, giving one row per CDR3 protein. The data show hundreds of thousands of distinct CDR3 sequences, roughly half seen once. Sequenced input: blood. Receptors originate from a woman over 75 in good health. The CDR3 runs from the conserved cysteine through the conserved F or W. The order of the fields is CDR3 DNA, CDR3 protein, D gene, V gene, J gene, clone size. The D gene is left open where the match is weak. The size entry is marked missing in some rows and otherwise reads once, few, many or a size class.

CDR3nt: TGTGCCAGCAGTCCGATTCGGACAGGGCCGTATGGCTACACCTTC
CDR3aa: CASSPIRTGPYGYTF
d_gene: TRBD1
v_gene: TRBV28
j_gene: TRBJ1-2
abundance: -

CDR3nt: TGTGCCAGCAGTTTATCCGGGACAGGCCTACCCTCCTACGAGCAGTACTTC
CDR3aa: CASSLSGTGLPSYEQYF
d_gene: TRBD1
v_gene: TRBV28
j_gene: TRBJ2-7
abundance: -

CDR3nt: TGTGCCAGCAGAGACGGGACGGTCATCAATCAGCCCCAGCATTTT
CDR3aa: CASRDGTVINQPQHF
d_gene: -
v_gene: TRBV12-3/TRBV12-4
j_gene: TRBJ1-5
abundance: -

CDR3nt: TGCAGTGCTAAATTAGAGTTTGCCCCGAGCACTGAAGCTTTCTTT
CDR3aa: CSAKLEFAPSTEAFF
d_gene: -
v_gene: TRBV20-1
j_gene: TRBJ1-1
abundance: -

CDR3nt: TGTGCCACGGGGGCGACTGAGGATCAGCCCCAGCATTTT
CDR3aa: CATGATEDQPQHF
d_gene: -
v_gene: TRBV10-3
j_gene: TRBJ1-5
abundance: -

CDR3nt: TGTGCCAGCAGTCCTGGACTAGCGGGGGATACGCAGTATTTT
CDR3aa: CASSPGLAGDTQYF
d_gene: TRBD2
v_gene: TRBV6-6
j_gene: TRBJ2-3
abundance: -

CDR3nt: TGTGCCAGCAGCAAGAAAGGAGGGCAAGGCCCCTACAATGAGCAGTTCTTC
CDR3aa: CASSKKGGQGPYNEQFF
d_gene: -
v_gene: TRBV21-1
j_gene: TRBJ2-1
abundance: -

CDR3nt: TGTGCTAGTGGTTCTGGACAGGAAACTGGGGCCAACGTCCTGACTTTC
CDR3aa: CASGSGQETGANVLTF
d_gene: TRBD1
v_gene: TRBV12-5
j_gene: TRBJ2-6
abundance: -

CDR3nt: TGCAGCGTTGACCGGAATGAGCAGTACTTC
CDR3aa: CSVDRNEQYF
d_gene: -
v_gene: TRBV29-1
j_gene: TRBJ2-7
abundance: few

CDR3nt: TGTGCCACCCGAATCAATTACAATGAGCAGTTCTTC
CDR3aa: CATRINYNEQFF
d_gene: -
v_gene: TRBV12-3/TRBV12-4
j_gene: TRBJ2-1
abundance: many